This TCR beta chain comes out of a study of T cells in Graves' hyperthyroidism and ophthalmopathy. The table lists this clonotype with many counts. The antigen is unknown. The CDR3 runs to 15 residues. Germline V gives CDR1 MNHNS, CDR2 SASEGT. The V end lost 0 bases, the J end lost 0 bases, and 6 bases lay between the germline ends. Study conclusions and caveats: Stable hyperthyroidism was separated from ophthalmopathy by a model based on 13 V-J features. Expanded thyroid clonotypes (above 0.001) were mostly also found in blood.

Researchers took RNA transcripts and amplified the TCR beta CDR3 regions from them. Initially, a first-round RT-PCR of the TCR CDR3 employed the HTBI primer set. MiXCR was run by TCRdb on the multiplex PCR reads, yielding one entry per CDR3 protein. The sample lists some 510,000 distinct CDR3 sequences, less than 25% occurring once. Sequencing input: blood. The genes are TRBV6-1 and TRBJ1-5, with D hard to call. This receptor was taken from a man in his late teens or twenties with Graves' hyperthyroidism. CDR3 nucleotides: TGTGCCAGCAGTGAAGCCGCGGGTAGCAATCAGCCCCAGCATTTT. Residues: CASSEAAGSNQPQHF.